These 10 T cell receptor beta chains were sequenced from one sample in a study of Ad26.COV2.S vaccination and SARS-CoV-2 variants. Treatment in this sample: roughly 18 received Ad26.COV2.S at low or high dose, single or two shots; roughly five received placebo; per-sample allocation not given. At day 63 after the first vaccine or placebo injection, samples were drawn. Data came from immunoSEQ multiplex PCR; TCRdb stores just in-frame clones and leaves some out. The table lists 350,000 to 450,000 clones, 83% of them singletons. The starting material was peripheral blood, obtained in a trial of Ad26.COV2.S vaccine versus placebo. These receptors came from a person aged 18 to 65 who received the Ad26.COV2.S COVID-19 vaccine or a placebo.

This clone was recorded many times. The chain joins TRBV29-1 to TRBJ2-7; TRBD1 is a possible D gene (6 bases). This CDR3 is 13 amino acids long. Germline CDR1 and CDR2: SQVTM and ANQGSEA. The V end lost 1 base, the J end lost 0 bases, and 7 bases lay between the germline ends. CDR3 coding DNA: TGCAGCGTTGAAGGGGGGCACTCCTACGAGCAGTACTTC. Translating gives CSVEGGHSYEQYF.

V gene TRBV4-3 combines with J gene TRBJ1-2, with 7 bases aligning to TRBD1. V was pared by 4 bases and J by 4 bases, with 15 bases of the junction left unmatched. This CDR3 is built from 17 residues. CDR1 LGHNA and CDR2 YSLEER come from the germline V gene. CDR3 loop: CASSPQANRGDFYGYTF. CDR3 coding DNA: TGCGCCAGCAGCCCGCAAGCGAACAGGGGCGACTTCTATGGCTACACCTTC.

V is TRBV7-9 and J is TRBJ1-5; maybe TRBD1 (6 bases). Looked up from germline, CDR1 is SEHNR and CDR2 is FQNEAQ (reference sequence). The CDR3 has 15 residues. Trimming shortened V by 3 bases and J by 3 bases, and 12 bases separated the two germline ends. CDR3 protein: CASSFGGLNNQPQHF. Here the CDR3 DNA reads TGTGCCAGCAGCTTTGGGGGGCTGAACAATCAGCCCCAGCATTTT.

This rearrangement joins TRBV7-2 to TRBJ2-5; tentatively, D is TRBD2 (6 bases). Germline CDR1 and CDR2: SGHTA and FQGNSA. V was shortened by 3 bases and J by 5 bases, with 16 bases between the two germline ends. The CDR3 totals 15 residues. The CDR3 protein is CASSFGGGIGETQYF. The CDR3 coding sequence is TGTGCCAGCAGCTTCGGCGGAGGGATAGGGGAGACCCAGTACTTC. Full variable domain (remainder filled in from reference TRBV7-2 and TRBJ2-5): GAGVSQSPSNKVTEKGKDVELRCDPISGHTALYWYRQSLGQGLEFLIYFQGNSAPDKSGLPSDRFSAERTGGSVSTLTIQRTQQEDSAVYLCASSFGGGIGETQYFGPGTRLLVL.

This clone came up once. V is TRBV4-1 and J is TRBJ2-5; 9 bases are shared with TRBD1. Germline CDR1 reads MGHRA; CDR2 reads YSYEKL. This CDR3 has 16 amino acids. J lost 6 bases, V lost 4 bases, and 12 bases had no gene match. The DNA of the CDR3 is TGCGCCAGCAGCCTTCGCCGGGACAGGGAGGGTAAGACCCAGTACTTC. Protein product: CASSLRRDREGKTQYF.

This chain links TRBV11-1 with TRBJ2-2; no definite D call. In germline, CDR1 is SGHAT, CDR2 FQDESV (reference sequence). Trimming removed 5 bases at V and 4 bases at J, with 14 bases between. The CDR3 has 15 amino acids. CDR3 in DNA: TGTGCCAGCAGCGCGTATACGGGTCCCACCGGGGAGCTGTTTTTT. Translating it yields CASSAYTGPTGELFF.

The V and J genes are TRBV11-3 and TRBJ1-5; D call uncertain. The CDR3 spans 13 residues. V lost 4 bases and J lost 4, with 8 bases in between. CDR1 SGHNT and CDR2 YENEEA come from the germline V gene. The CDR3: CASSSQVNQPQHF. CDR3 in DNA: TGTGCCAGCAGCTCGCAGGTGAATCAGCCCCAGCATTTT.

CDR3 DNA sequence: TGCAGTGCTAGAGATTTGCGTGGGGAGTTCTTC. Translation: CSARDLRGEFF. The chain uses TRBV20-1 and TRBJ2-1; no reliable D call. There are 11 residues in the CDR3. Trimming pared 0 bases from V and 14 bases from J, leaving 11 bases between. Germline V lookup: CDR1 DFQATT, CDR2 SNEGSKA (reference sequence).

The chain combines TRBV5-1 with TRBJ2-2; the D gene is possibly TRBD2 (5 bases). V dropped 0 bases and J dropped 3 bases, with 12 bases sitting between them. Germline V gene lookup returns CDR1 SGHRS and CDR2 YFSETQ. CDR3 length equals 16 residues. The CDR3: CASSLVGSRDTGELFF. CDR3 DNA sequence: TGCGCCAGCAGCTTGGTGGGGTCGAGGGACACCGGGGAGCTGTTTTTT.

This chain links TRBV12-3 or TRBV12-4 with TRBJ1-1; D remains ambiguous. CDR3 size: 12 residues. Trimming cost V 5 bases and J 6 bases, with 10 bases left between them. CDR3 protein: CASSPVMAEAFF. The CDR3, as DNA: TGTGCCAGCAGTCCGGTCATGGCTGAAGCTTTCTTT.